A single sample gave rise to the 13 T cell receptor beta chains below, sequenced in a study of T cell responses to AZD1222 COVID-19 vaccine. TCRdb keeps only in-frame clones here, not all; method: immunoSEQ multiplex PCR. Counted here are about 180,000 clones, 70% to 90% occurring once; the ten biggest clones make up about 8%. This specimen consisted of peripheral blood, obtained on day 0 of AZD1222 vaccination. Receptor source: an adult in good health.

The chain couples TRBV3-1 (or the pseudogene TRBV3-2) to TRBJ1-2; D ambiguous. This CDR3 is built from 12 residues. Germline lookup yields CDR1 LGHDT and CDR2 YNNKEL (reference sequence). With 2 bases removed from V and 6 bases from J, the gap between germline ends came to 7 bases. As DNA, the CDR3 is TGTGCCAGCAGCCAAACCGGAAATGGCTACACCTTC. Its protein product is CASSQTGNGYTF.

This chain connects TRBV13 to TRBJ2-7; tentative D call: TRBD2 (6 bases). The CDR3 is made up of 18 amino acids. V was shortened by 1 base and J by 0 bases, with 19 bases between the two germline ends. Per the germline V gene, CDR1 is PRHDT and CDR2 is FYEKMQ (reference sequence). The CDR3 sequence: CASSLVGTGTRSSYEQYF. The CDR3 nucleotides are TGTGCCAGCAGCTTAGTAGGGACTGGAACCAGAAGCTCCTACGAGCAGTACTTC.

V usage is TRBV19 and J usage is TRBJ1-1, with TRBD1 as a possible D gene (5 bases). V was pared by 3 bases and J by 1 base, with 12 bases between. Germline V gene lookup returns CDR1 LNHDA and CDR2 SQIVND (reference sequence). The CDR3 sequence is 15 residues long. This CDR3 is CASSMRDPQNTEAFF. CDR3 nucleotide sequence: TGTGCCAGTAGTATGAGGGACCCTCAGAACACTGAAGCTTTCTTT.

The chain links TRBV5-1 to TRBJ1-3; TRBD1 matches at 11 bases. The V gene end was trimmed by 4 bases and the J gene end by 2 bases; junction bases not matched to a gene: 5. Germline V lookup: CDR1 SGHRS, CDR2 YFSETQ. The CDR3 covers 16 residues. The DNA for the CDR3 is TGCGCCAGCAGCGACCGGACAGGGGGCCCTGGAAACACCATATATTTT. It specifies CASSDRTGGPGNTIYF. The full variable domain, its missing parts supplied by reference TRBV5-1 and TRBJ1-3, is KAGVTQTPRYLIKTRGQQVTLSCSPISGHRSVSWYQQTPGQGLQFLFEYFSETQRNKGNFPGRFSGRQFSNSRSEMNVSTLELGDSALYLCASSDRTGGPGNTIYFGEGSWLTVV.

CDR3 nucleotide sequence: TGTGCCAGTAGTATAGCCATTCCGGGACAGGGGAAGGGCTACACCTTC. This sequence encodes CASSIAIPGQGKGYTF. The genes are TRBV19 and TRBJ1-2; TRBD1 matches at 10 bases. From germline, CDR1 is LNHDA and CDR2 SQIVND (reference sequence). The CDR3 covers 16 residues. The ends lost 1 base at V and 8 bases at J; junction bases unmatched: 10. Full variable domain (missing parts from reference TRBV19 and TRBJ1-2): DGGITQSPKYLFRKEGQNVTLSCEQNLNHDAMYWYRQDPGQGLRLIYYSQIVNDFQKGDIAEGYSVSREKKESFPLTVTSAQKNPTAFYLCASSIAIPGQGKGYTFGSGTRLTVV.

J is TRBJ2-2 and V is TRBV5-1; D not certain. The V and J ends lost 0 bases and 1 base respectively, with 4 bases between them. Germline loops: CDR1 SGHRS, CDR2 YFSETQ. The CDR3 covers 14 residues. The CDR3 sequence: CASSLVLNTGELFF. CDR3 sequence (DNA): TGCGCCAGCAGCTTGGTCCTGAACACCGGGGAGCTGTTTTTT.

This chain uses TRBV19 with TRBJ1-6; D remains ambiguous. CDR3 length: 17 residues. Trimming pared 4 bases from V and 0 bases from J, leaving 13 bases between. In germline, CDR1 is LNHDA, CDR2 SQIVND (reference sequence). The CDR3 sequence: CASSTPSGGSYNSPLHF. The CDR3 region has the DNA TGTGCCAGTAGTACCCCCTCCGGTGGCTCCTATAATTCACCCCTCCACTTT.

This clone was seen only once. The J gene is TRBJ2-2, the V gene TRBV29-1, with D perhaps TRBD2 (7 bases). Germline V CDR1 and CDR2: SQVTM, ANQGSEA. The CDR3 has 16 amino acids. Between the trimmed V and J ends, which lost 2 bases and 7 bases, there was a span of 20 bases. CDR3 sequence (DNA): TGCAGCGTTGAAAGATTAGTCGGGGGGCATGACGGGGAGCTGTTTTTT. The encoded protein is CSVERLVGGHDGELFF.

The chain is built from TRBV15 and TRBJ2-2; D is uncertain. The ends were cut back, 0 bases at V and 6 bases at J, with 14 bases in the middle. The CDR3 extends over 16 amino acids. Germline V gene sequence: CDR1 LNHNV, CDR2 YYDKDF (reference sequence). The CDR3 DNA sequence: TGTGCCACCAGCAGAGATCCCCCAGCAGGTCCCGGGGAGCTGTTTTTT. This codes for CATSRDPPAGPGELFF.

This clone appeared once. The rearrangement joins TRBV24-1 to TRBJ2-7; D gene uncertain. The germline V gene has CDR1 KGHDR and CDR2 SFDVKD. The length of the CDR3 is 12 residues. Trimming took off 2 bases at V and 5 bases at J, with 6 bases between the two ends. The CDR3 is CATSDSRDEQYF. CDR3 coding DNA: TGTGCCACCAGTGATTCCCGTGACGAGCAGTACTTC.

The rearrangement links TRBV6-4 to TRBJ1-1; perhaps TRBD1 as D (6 bases). With 6 bases removed from V and 1 base from J, the gap between germline ends came to 12 bases. The germline CDR1 and CDR2 sequences are MRHNA and SNTAGT. CDR3 length: 14 amino acids. The CDR3 region is CASRQGKENTEAFF. DNA of the CDR3: TGTGCCAGCAGACAGGGTAAGGAGAACACTGAAGCTTTCTTT.

The J gene is TRBJ2-2, the V gene TRBV9; possibly TRBD2 for D (6 bases). CDR3 size: 12 residues. V shed 4 bases and J shed 6 bases, with 7 bases lying between them. CDR1 SGDLS and CDR2 YYNGEE come from the germline V gene. CDR3 bases: TGTGCCAGCAGCTCGGGGGCCGGGGAGCTGTTTTTT. Translating it yields CASSSGAGELFF.

The CDR3 DNA sequence: TGTGCCAGCAGCGGCCAGGGTAACTCCTACGAGCAGTACTTC. Translation: CASSGQGNSYEQYF. V gene TRBV9 combines with J gene TRBJ2-7, with TRBD1 as a possible D gene (5 bases). There are 14 residues in the CDR3. In germline, CDR1 is SGDLS, CDR2 YYNGEE. V lost 3 bases and J 0 bases, leaving 10 bases between the germline ends.